A selection of T cell receptor beta chains follows, all from one sample in a study of regulatory T cells in long-lasting Graves disease. TCRdb reprocessed the multiplex PCR reads via MiXCR and lists one record per CDR3 protein. The sample records 400,000 to 500,000 distinct CDR3 sequences, under 25% being singletons. This specimen consisted of peripheral blood mononuclear cells (PBMCs), obtained when the disease was refractory, from a patient treated with antithyroid drugs. The receptors were sampled from a female donor with Graves disease. CDR3s include the opening cysteine and the closing phenylalanine or tryptophan. The D gene is left open where the match is weak. Only part of the rows carry a size: once, few, many, or a class if the clone is expanded.

NA TRBJ2-5 many TRBV2 CASSVTRRQETQYF TGTGCCAGCAGTGTCACTAGGAGACAAGAGACCCAGTACTTC
NA TRBJ2-7 few TRBV4-2 CASSQEEGSSYEQYF TGCGCCAGCAGCCAAGAAGAGGGCAGCTCCTACGAGCAGTACTTC
NA TRBJ2-7 many TRBV28 CASAGFEQYF TGTGCCAGCGCAGGGTTCGAGCAGTACTTC
TRBD1 TRBJ2-1 few TRBV11-2 CASSMDRGSNEQFF TGTGCCAGCAGTATGGACAGGGGCTCCAATGAGCAGTTCTTC
NA TRBJ2-7 NA TRBV5-8 CASSLLRQAGEQYF TGTGCCAGCAGCTTGCTCCGACAGGCGGGCGAGCAGTACTTC
NA TRBJ2-7 many TRBV11-2 CASSLGVVGEQYF TGTGCCAGCAGCTTAGGGGTTGTGGGCGAGCAGTACTTC
NA TRBJ2-1 NA TRBV28 CASSLSRDDEQFF TGTGCCAGCAGTTTATCACGCGACGATGAGCAGTTCTTC
TRBD2 TRBJ2-7 few TRBV19 CASAAGGYEQYF TGTGCCAGTGCAGCGGGAGGGTACGAGCAGTACTTC
NA TRBJ2-7 NA TRBV6-2/TRBV6-3 CASSYSSDAEQYF TGTGCCAGCAGTTACTCCTCGGACGCTGAGCAGTACTTC
NA TRBJ1-2 many TRBV7-2 CASSLRELRGGYTF TGTGCCAGCAGCTTACGGGAGTTGAGGGGTGGCTACACCTTC
TRBD1 TRBJ2-5 few TRBV7-9 CASSLTGGKTQYF TGTGCCAGCAGCCTTACAGGGGGAAAGACCCAGTACTTC
NA TRBJ1-2 NA TRBV12-3/TRBV12-4 CASSPPIGTHGYTF TGTGCCAGCAGTCCCCCAATCGGGACACATGGCTACACCTTC
NA TRBJ1-1 few TRBV6-1 CASNPGTEAFF TGTGCCAGCAACCCGGGCACTGAAGCTTTCTTT
NA TRBJ1-5 NA TRBV7-8 CASSFDRDNNQPQHF TGTGCCAGCAGCTTTGACAGAGACAACAATCAGCCCCAGCATTTT
NA TRBJ2-2 NA TRBV10-3 CAISEGRKLANTGELFF TGTGCCATCAGTGAGGGCAGAAAACTCGCGAACACCGGGGAGCTGTTTTTT
NA TRBJ1-1 few TRBV30 CAWSVRNTEAFF TGTGCCTGGAGTGTAAGGAACACTGAAGCTTTCTTT
NA TRBJ1-1 few TRBV19 CASSFEKERDTEAFF TGTGCCAGTAGTTTTGAGAAGGAACGTGACACTGAAGCTTTCTTT
TRBD2 TRBJ2-3 few TRBV27 CASSLWGLAGGDTQYF TGTGCCAGCAGTTTATGGGGACTAGCGGGAGGAGATACGCAGTATTTT
TRBD2 TRBJ2-7 many TRBV28 CASSPGLAGQYF TGTGCCAGCAGTCCGGGACTAGCGGGGCAGTACTTC
NA TRBJ1-1 NA TRBV5-6 CASSPWGARLDTEAFF TGTGCCAGCAGCCCCTGGGGGGCGAGATTGGACACTGAAGCTTTCTTT
TRBD2 TRBJ2-2 once TRBV13 CASSSLVGGRGTGELFF TGTGCCAGCAGCTCCCTGGTGGGAGGGAGAGGCACCGGGGAGCTGTTTTTT
NA TRBJ2-5 few TRBV10-3 CAIGSVQETQYF TGTGCCATCGGTTCGGTTCAAGAGACCCAGTACTTC